Reported below is one T cell receptor (beta chain). Antigen: not known. Time point given: baseline, week 1 (first vaccination visit). Treatment described: pre-vaccination baseline after standard-of-care therapy. Trimming left V 4 bases short and J 0 bases short, with 16 bases between. CDR1 SGHNT and CDR2 YYREEE come from the germline V gene (reference sequence). This CDR3 contains 16 residues. These data belong to a study of a mutant IDH1 vaccine in newly diagnosed glioma. About the research overall: Earlier treatment was radiotherapy, temozolomide, or both, with most getting both.

Study results and caveats: The vaccine induced immune responses, and these occurred in around 94% of patients.

Profiling relied on immunoSEQ multiplex PCR, and the TCRdb table lists in-frame clones only, not all of them. This repertoire shows 25,000 to 35,000 clones, 82% found once; its top ten account for about 21%. This specimen was PBMCs, taken from a glioma patient treated with radiotherapy, temozolomide or both. This chain uses TRBV5-4 with TRBJ1-1; D is ambiguous. The clonotype comes from a man aged 25-45 years with glioma. The CDR3 loop is CASSPTGRLMNTEAFF. CDR3 nucleotides: TGTGCCAGCAGCCCCACGGGCAGACTTATGAACACTGAAGCTTTCTTT.